These 4 T cell receptor beta chains share one sample of origin, sequenced in a study of blood T cell repertoires in COVID-19. Repertoires were generated with immunoSEQ multiplex PCR, while TCRdb's copy carries only in-frame clones and drops some. The sample carries fewer than 350,000 clones, about 86% recorded once. Sequencing input: PBMCs or T cells enriched from blood (not recorded which). These receptor sequences come from a woman aged 40-49 years with acute COVID-19.

This clone was seen many times. The chain uses TRBV4-3 and TRBJ2-1; weak D call: TRBD2 (5 bases). This CDR3 is built from 15 residues. The V gene's germline CDR1 is LGHNA and CDR2 YSLEER. V was clipped by 1 base and J by 5 bases, with 12 bases between them. The CDR3 is CASSQAPRTDNEQFF. CDR3 sequence (DNA): TGCGCCAGCAGCCAAGCCCCCCGGACTGACAATGAGCAGTTCTTC.

The chain links TRBV19 to TRBJ1-2; 7 bases map to TRBD1. Germline lookup yields CDR1 LNHDA and CDR2 SQIVND (reference sequence). V was clipped by 5 bases and J by 8 bases; unmatched bases: 8. CDR3 length: 13 residues. The CDR3 sequence is CASSPTGEYGYTF. The CDR3 DNA reads as TGTGCCAGTAGTCCCACAGGGGAGTACGGCTACACCTTC.

This clone was observed a few times. The V gene is TRBV27, the J gene TRBJ1-5; D perhaps matches TRBD1 (5 bases). Germline lookup yields CDR1 MNHEY and CDR2 SMNVEV (reference sequence). CDR3 length equals 13 residues. Trimming removed 3 bases at V and 7 bases at J, with 10 bases between. The CDR3 region is CASSLVWGQPQHF. CDR3 nucleotides: TGTGCCAGCAGTTTGGTCTGGGGCCAGCCCCAGCATTTT.

This chain links TRBV5-1 with TRBJ2-3; 14 nucleotides line up with TRBD2. V shed 7 bases and J 5 bases; nucleotides not matched to a gene: 21. The CDR3 length is 20 residues. Germline values: CDR1 SGHRS, CDR2 YFSETQ. CDR3 in amino acids: CASQLNFGTSGRGYLDTQYF. CDR3 in DNA: TGCGCCAGCCAGCTTAACTTTGGGACTAGCGGGAGAGGGTATCTAGATACGCAGTATTTT.